Below are 29 T cell receptor beta chains sequenced from a single sample in a study of OX40 agonist ivuxolimab in advanced cancers. The method was immunoSEQ multiplex PCR; TCRdb's version includes in-frame clones alone and lacks a portion of them. The repertoire holds tens of thousands of clones, with roughly 85% as singletons. The sequences come from CD4+ or CD8+ T cells sorted from blood, collected in a trial of the OX40 agonist ivuxolimab. The receptors stem from an adult with an advanced solid tumor such as melanoma, head and neck, liver or kidney cancer.

The chain recombines TRBV7-2 with TRBJ2-1; D remains unclear. Trimming left V 1 base short and J 4 bases short, with 11 bases between. Germline CDR1 reads SGHTA; CDR2 reads FQGNSA. There are 15 residues in the CDR3. The CDR3: CASSLVLAYYNEQFF. The CDR3 DNA reads as TGTGCCAGCAGCTTAGTATTAGCTTATTACAATGAGCAGTTCTTC.

J is TRBJ2-1 and V is TRBV21-1; the DNA was not compared with TRBD2, the D call given in the table. TRBV21-1 is given as a pseudogene. The CDR3 extends over 16 amino acids. CDR3 bases: TGTGCCAGCAGCAAGAGACGCGGGCACTCCTACAATGAGCAGTTCTTC. This translates into CASSKRRGHSYNEQFF.

This clone was counted a few times. CDR3 DNA sequence: TGTGCCAGTAGAAGGGACAGCTATTCACCCCTCCACTTT. Its protein is CASRRDSYSPLHF. The chain is built from TRBV19 and TRBJ1-6, with 7 bases matching TRBD1. CDR3 size: 13 residues. Germline trimming cut 6 bases from V and 8 bases from J; bases unmatched to any gene: 4. Germline CDR1 and CDR2: LNHDA and SQIVND (reference sequence). Full variable domain (outside the CDR3, taken from reference TRBV19 and TRBJ1-6): DGGITQSPKYLFRKEGQNVTLSCEQNLNHDAMYWYRQDPGQGLRLIYYSQIVNDFQKGDIAEGYSVSREKKESFPLTVTSAQKNPTAFYLCASRRDSYSPLHFGNGTRLTVT.

The chain recombines TRBV6-6 with TRBJ2-7, with D unclear. The length of the CDR3 is 14 residues. CDR1 MNHNY and CDR2 SVGAGI come from the germline V gene (reference sequence). The V end lost 0 bases, the J end lost 4 bases, and 10 bases lay between the germline ends. CDR3 amino acids: CASSYSAVSYEQYF. The DNA of the CDR3 is TGTGCCAGCAGTTACTCGGCAGTGTCGTACGAGCAGTACTTC.

This chain links TRBV19 with TRBJ2-7, with D perhaps given as TRBD1 or TRBD2 (5 bases each). CDR3 length: 14 amino acids. V lost 4 bases to trimming and J lost 0 bases, with 10 bases between them. Germline V CDR1 and CDR2: LNHDA, SQIVND (reference sequence). CDR3 region: CASSRDASSYEQYF. DNA for the CDR3: TGTGCCAGTAGTAGGGACGCGAGCTCCTACGAGCAGTACTTC. Full variable domain (outside the CDR3, taken from reference TRBV19 and TRBJ2-7): DGGITQSPKYLFRKEGQNVTLSCEQNLNHDAMYWYRQDPGQGLRLIYYSQIVNDFQKGDIAEGYSVSREKKESFPLTVTSAQKNPTAFYLCASSRDASSYEQYFGPGTRLTVT.

V usage is TRBV5-4 and J usage is TRBJ1-2, with 7 bases aligning to TRBD1. J was trimmed by 3 bases and V by 4 bases; bases with no gene match: 6. CDR3 length: 14 residues. Germline V gene lookup returns CDR1 SGHNT and CDR2 YYREEE (reference sequence). Here the CDR3 DNA reads TGTGCCAGCAGCAACGAACAGGGGTACTATGGCTACACCTTC. It is translated as CASSNEQGYYGYTF. The full variable domain, its missing parts supplied by reference TRBV5-4 and TRBJ1-2, is ETGVTQSPTHLIKTRGQQVTLRCSSQSGHNTVSWYQQALGQGPQFIFQYYREEENGRGNFPPRFSGLQFPNYSSELNVNALELDDSALYLCASSNEQGYYGYTFGSGTRLTVV.

The chain has TRBV14 and TRBJ2-3, with TRBD2 matching 11 bases. Trimming took 4 bases from V and 5 from J; bases not matched to a gene: 8. This CDR3 is 16 amino acids long. Germline CDR1 SGHDN, CDR2 FVKESK. The CDR3 DNA sequence: TGTGCCAGCAGCCCACTAGCGGGGGTCAATGGAGATACGCAGTATTTT. Amino acids: CASSPLAGVNGDTQYF.

The chain employs TRBV2 and TRBJ1-2; no definite D call. The CDR3 covers 13 residues. CDR1 is SNHLY and CDR2 is FYNNEI in the germline V gene. V was clipped by 3 bases and J by 4 bases, with 9 bases between them. The CDR3 DNA is TGTGCCAGCAGTGATAGAGGCACCTATGGCTACACCTTC. Protein sequence: CASSDRGTYGYTF.

V is TRBV27 and J is TRBJ2-3; TRBD2 might be the D (6 bases). The CDR3 totals 15 residues. Looked up from germline, CDR1 is MNHEY and CDR2 is SMNVEV (reference sequence). The V and J ends lost 3 bases and 2 bases respectively, with 12 bases between them. The CDR3 DNA sequence: TGTGCCAGCAGTTTGTCTGGGGAGGTCACAGATACGCAGTATTTT. Amino acid sequence: CASSLSGEVTDTQYF.

CDR3 residues: CASSQDPWKSGGEKLFF. CDR3 in DNA: TGCGCCAGCAGCCAAGACCCGTGGAAATCTGGGGGTGAAAAACTGTTTTTT. The chain links TRBV4-3 to TRBJ1-4; perhaps TRBD1 as D (5 bases). In germline, CDR1 is LGHNA, CDR2 YSLEER. This CDR3 has 17 residues. The V gene lost 0 bases and the J gene lost 7 bases, with 18 bases spanning the gap.

The chain combines TRBV6-5 with TRBJ2-5; 11 bases match TRBD2. Germline V CDR1 and CDR2: MNHEY, SVGAGI. The ends lost 6 bases at V and 4 bases at J; junction bases unmatched: 1. The CDR3 is made up of 13 amino acids. The CDR3 protein is CASRTSGAETQYF. The CDR3 nucleotides are TGTGCCAGCAGGACTAGCGGGGCAGAGACCCAGTACTTC.

The chain joins TRBV6-4 to TRBJ1-2; 9 bases match TRBD1. J gave up 7 bases and V 2 bases, and 8 bases lay outside the gene matches. The CDR3 totals 15 residues. CDR1 and CDR2 from the germline V gene are MRHNA and SNTAGT. Here the CDR3 reads CASSDPRTGVGGYTF. For the CDR3, the DNA is TGTGCCAGCAGTGACCCTAGGACAGGGGTGGGTGGCTACACCTTC.

This chain uses TRBV30 with TRBJ2-4; D is undetermined. This CDR3 spans 14 amino acids. Germline V gene sequence: CDR1 GTSNPN, CDR2 SVGIG (reference sequence). Trimming pared 8 bases from V and 0 bases from J, leaving 14 bases between. As DNA, the CDR3 is TGTGCCCCCCCCGGGCTCATAGCCAAAAACATTCAGTACTTC. It is translated as CAPPGLIAKNIQYF.

J is TRBJ2-7 and V is TRBV19; either TRBD1 or TRBD2 may supply D (5 bases each). Trimming removed 6 bases at V and 4 bases at J, with 10 bases between. The CDR3 is 12 amino acids. Per the germline V gene, CDR1 is LNHDA and CDR2 is SQIVND (reference sequence). The DNA for the CDR3 is TGTGCCAGTAGCCGGGGACCGTACGAGCAGTACTTC. Amino acids: CASSRGPYEQYF.

This chain joins TRBV4-3 and TRBJ2-3; D gene ambiguous. The CDR3 runs to 12 residues. V dropped 3 bases and J dropped 5 bases, with 6 bases sitting between them. From germline, CDR1 is LGHNA and CDR2 YSLEER. CDR3 nucleotide sequence: TGCGCCAGCAGCCATTGGGGAGATACGCAGTATTTT. Its protein product is CASSHWGDTQYF.

The chain links TRBV30 to TRBJ1-1; 10 positions agree with TRBD1. The V gene end was trimmed by 8 bases and the J gene end by 1 base; junction bases not matched to a gene: 1. The length of the CDR3 is 12 residues. Per the germline V gene, CDR1 is GTSNPN and CDR2 is SVGIG (reference sequence). The CDR3 loop is CARDRGNTEAFF. Written as DNA, the CDR3 is TGTGCCCGGGACAGGGGGAACACTGAAGCTTTCTTT.

In DNA, the CDR3 is TGCGCCAGCAGCGGCAGGGGAGGCACCGGGGAGCTGTTTTTT. It yields the protein CASSGRGGTGELFF. The chain couples TRBV5-1 to TRBJ2-2, with D tentatively TRBD1 or TRBD2 (6 bases each). CDR1 SGHRS and CDR2 YFSETQ come from the germline V gene. The CDR3 length is 14 residues. Trimming removed 4 bases from V and 4 bases from J, with 11 bases in between.

The J gene is TRBJ1-4, the V gene TRBV7-8; D ambiguous. The CDR3 is made up of 16 amino acids. Per the germline V gene, CDR1 is SGHVS and CDR2 is FQNEAQ. Trimming stripped 3 bases from V and 0 bases from J, with 11 bases between. The CDR3 DNA reads as TGTGCCAGCAGCTTGGCATCGGAGGCAACTAATGAAAAACTGTTTTTT. It encodes CASSLASEATNEKLFF. The full variable domain, with the rest looked up from reference TRBV7-8 and TRBJ1-4, is GAGVSQSPRYKVAKRGQDVALRCDPISGHVSLFWYQQALGQGPEFLTYFQNEAQLDKSGLPSDRFFAERPEGSVSTLKIQRTQQEDSAVYLCASSLASEATNEKLFFGSGTQLSVL.

The chain combines TRBV9 with TRBJ2-3, with a tentative D call TRBD2 (7 bases). The ends were cut back, 3 bases at V and 1 base at J, with 18 bases in the middle. The CDR3 is 17 residues long. Germline V CDR1 and CDR2: SGDLS, YYNGEE. The CDR3 is CASSGGARLAGTDTQYF. CDR3 bases: TGTGCCAGCAGCGGGGGGGCCCGGCTAGCGGGCACAGATACGCAGTATTTT.

This clone was counted between two and nine times. The CDR3 here is CATSRGPNNEQFF. The CDR3 DNA reads TGTGCCACCAGCAGAGGCCCAAACAATGAGCAGTTCTTC. The chain joins TRBV15 to TRBJ2-1; D is unresolved. Per the germline V gene, CDR1 is LNHNV and CDR2 is YYDKDF (reference sequence). There are 13 residues in the CDR3. With 1 base removed from V and 5 bases from J, the gap between germline ends came to 6 bases.

This clone came up a few times. The rearrangement joins TRBV7-2 to TRBJ1-2; D is ambiguous. Germline lookup yields CDR1 SGHTA and CDR2 FQGNSA. Trimming took 0 bases from V and 5 from J, leaving 13 bases between them. The CDR3 extends over 15 amino acids. CDR3 loop: CASSLARRSSYGYTF. The CDR3 coding sequence is TGTGCCAGCAGCTTAGCCAGGCGAAGCTCTTATGGCTACACCTTC.

CDR3 sequence (DNA): TGTGCCAGCAGCTTAGCAGGGACCAAAGAGACCCAGTACTTC. It encodes CASSLAGTKETQYF. The V call is TRBV7-2, the J call TRBJ2-5; the D call may be TRBD1 or TRBD2 (5 bases each). Germline CDR1 SGHTA, CDR2 FQGNSA. V was pared by 0 bases and J by 3 bases, with 8 bases between. This CDR3 has 14 amino acids.

This clone was recorded once. As DNA, the CDR3 is TGCGCCAGCAGCTTGTTGGGCCAAGACGAGCAGTACTTC. Translation gives CASSLLGQDEQYF. This chain uses TRBV5-1 with TRBJ2-7; D unclear. This CDR3 has 13 amino acids. V lost 1 base and J lost 5, with 10 bases in between. Germline assignment: CDR1 SGHRS and CDR2 YFSETQ.

J is TRBJ2-7 and V is TRBV15; D unclear. V lost 1 base, J lost 4 bases, and 14 bases lay in between. Germline V gene data show CDR1 as LNHNV and CDR2 as YYDKDF (reference sequence). This CDR3 spans 15 amino acids. CDR3 residues: CATSRAPPSRYEQYF. As DNA, the CDR3 is TGTGCCACCAGCAGAGCTCCGCCTTCGCGTTACGAGCAGTACTTC.

The chain joins TRBV5-6 to TRBJ1-6, with D possibly matching TRBD1 (5 bases). Germline V lookup: CDR1 SGHDT, CDR2 YYEEEE. Trimming took off 1 base at V and 7 bases at J, with 9 bases between the two ends. CDR3 length: 14 residues. CDR3 nucleotide sequence: TGTGCCAGCAGCTTGCGGGGCTACAATTCACCCCTCCACTTT. It is translated as CASSLRGYNSPLHF.

The V and J genes are TRBV7-2 and TRBJ2-5; D is ambiguous. Trimming pared 2 bases from V and 7 bases from J, leaving 14 bases between. This CDR3 spans 14 amino acids. Germline V gene sequence: CDR1 SGHTA, CDR2 FQGNSA. The chain's CDR3 is CASSLSGVQRTQYF. CDR3 DNA sequence: TGTGCCAGCAGCTTAAGTGGGGTGCAGAGGACCCAGTACTTC.

This chain links TRBV6-1 with TRBJ2-2; 8 bases line up with TRBD1. The trim removed 10 bases at V and 4 bases at J, leaving 5 bases unmatched. The CDR3 extends over 13 amino acids. Germline V gene sequence: CDR1 MNHNS, CDR2 SASEGT. The CDR3 region is CAIGQGVTGELFF. Here the CDR3 DNA reads TGTGCCATCGGACAGGGCGTCACCGGGGAGCTGTTTTTT.

This chain joins TRBV27 and TRBJ1-2; 8 nucleotides agree with TRBD1. The ends lost 3 bases at V and 7 bases at J; junction bases unmatched: 7. Germline CDR1 MNHEY, CDR2 SMNVEV (reference sequence). The CDR3 extends over 14 amino acids. The CDR3 bases are TGTGCCAGCAGTTTCCTCGACAGGGGCCTTGGCTACACCTTC. It is translated as CASSFLDRGLGYTF.

The gene calls are TRBV2 and TRBJ1-1, with D perhaps matching TRBD1 (5 bases). The CDR3 runs to 13 residues. Per the germline V gene, CDR1 is SNHLY and CDR2 is FYNNEI. Trimming removed 8 bases from V and 4 bases from J, with 14 bases in between. CDR3 nucleotide sequence: TGTGCCAGCCGGGGACTATTGGTCACTGAAGCTTTCTTT. This gives the protein CASRGLLVTEAFF.